This paragraph reports one TCR beta chain. This record belongs to a study of blood T cell repertoires in COVID-19. Study-level information: The United States, Italy and Spain were the sources of the acute and convalescent COVID-19 samples. PBMCs, B-cell-depleted T cells, or T cells provided the cDNA or gDNA that made up the material.

Measured with immunoSEQ multiplex PCR; TCRdb has only the in-frame clones, and not every one. The data show around 230,000 clones, around 80% seen once. The receptor's source is a man aged 35-49 years with acute or convalescent COVID-19. Sequenced input: peripheral blood.

This CDR3 is CASSLGLGPGRGNNEQFF. The CDR3, as DNA: TGTGCCAGCAGCTTAGGTCTTGGGCCGGGACGGGGGAACAATGAGCAGTTCTTC. The rearrangement joins TRBV11-2 to TRBJ2-1; TRBD2 might be the D (6 bases). Looked up from germline, CDR1 is SGHAT and CDR2 is FQNNGV. The V gene lost 1 base and the J gene lost 5 bases, with 21 bases spanning the gap. This CDR3 is built from 18 residues.